The clone carrying this T cell receptor (beta chain) came up many times. Its specificity is unknown. The data derive from a study of CD8 T cells in ankylosing spondylitis. Study findings and constraints: Within peripheral blood, clones linked to disease were CD8+ and relatively rare. Within ankylosing spondylitis blood, a TCR beta motif made up of fewer than ten highly homologous variants appeared to be characteristic. Enrichment of disease-linked clones was reportedly significant in matched ankylosing spondylitis synovial fluid.

Quantitative barcoded 5'-RACE was used to prepare TCR beta libraries. TCRdb reprocessed the 5' RACE reads with MiXCR, giving one entry per CDR3 protein. The sample consists of about 31,000 distinct CDR3 sequences, more than 5.5% of them appearing once. With 6 bases clipped from V and 0 bases from J, the junction kept 4 bases outside the gene matches. CDR1 MNHEY and CDR2 SMNVEV come from the germline V gene (reference sequence). The CDR3 covers 14 residues. V gene TRBV27 combines with J gene TRBJ2-7; 8 bases fit TRBD2. Material for sequencing was blood, either unsorted or a sorted T cell fraction (not recorded which). This TCR came from a male donor with ankylosing spondylitis or in good health (not recorded which). CDR3 amino acids: CASSGGLDSYEQYF. CDR3 coding DNA: TGTGCCAGCAGCGGGGGACTAGACTCCTACGAGCAGTACTTC.